Sequencing of this T cell receptor beta chain was carried out in a study of PD-L1 blockade in urothelial cancer. In the study overall: Atezolizumab therapy began for patients in 2014, dosed at 1,200 mg intravenously every 3 weeks. Blood yielded a median of around 150,000 T cells per sample. Patients had received 0 to 3 prior chemotherapy regimens. The study's findings and limits: Pretreatment clonality of the blood TCR repertoire below the median was predictive of superior survival.

TCRdb's table, derived via immunoSEQ multiplex PCR, lists solely in-frame clones and lacks some. Here the sample spans 30,000 to 50,000 clones, around 89% being singletons. About this clone: Its antigen is currently unknown.

The receptor comes from a man aged 55 to 70 with urothelial cancer. Material: PBMCs, obtained around atezolizumab (anti-PD-L1) treatment.

DNA of the CDR3: TGCAGCGTTGAAGAGACAGGTCTGAACACTGAAGCTTTCTTT. Residues: CSVEETGLNTEAFF. The rearrangement joins TRBV29-1 to TRBJ1-1; a weak D match, TRBD1 (6 bases). The germline gives CDR1 SQVTM, CDR2 ANQGSEA. Trimming removed 0 bases at V and 0 bases at J, with 8 bases between. The length of the CDR3 is 14 residues.